The entry below gives a single T cell receptor (beta chain) sequence along with its context. Given a much more abundant clone one base away, this may be a read error. TCRdb fed the PCR reads into MiXCR, producing one record per CDR3 protein. The sample gives about 630,000 distinct CDR3 sequences, 25% of which show up once; about 0.8% is in the top ten. This record comes from a study of molecular identifiers for immune sequencing clone quantification. The CDR3 contains 14 residues. CDR1 and CDR2 (germline): MNHEY, SVGEGT. Sequenced input: naive CD8+ T cells from blood, with Jurkat cell RNA spiked in. The subset here: FACS-sorted CD8+CD4-CCR7+CD45RA+ naive T cells. The chain joins TRBV6-2 or TRBV6-3 to TRBJ1-1, with D uncertain. This clonotype was obtained from a human donor in good health. Some libraries in this study had Jurkat cell RNA spiked in. The CDR3: CARSYFYIDTEAFF. CDR3 sequence (DNA): TGTGCCCGCAGTTACTTCTACATCGACACTGAAGCTTTCTTT.